A single sample is the source of the 9 T cell receptor beta chains below, sequenced in a study of shared clonotypes between healthy human individuals. Data came from immunoSEQ multiplex PCR; TCRdb stores just in-frame clones and leaves some out. The sample holds roughly 2,500,000 clones, 90% to 95% seen once. The specimen sequenced was naive CD4+ T cells from PBMCs. Indicated subset: CD45RA+ positively selected. The source is a young man in good health. Some clones in this sample may be carry-over from other donors' samples.

This clone is a singleton in its sample. The gene calls are TRBV25-1 and TRBJ2-3, with 14 positions matching TRBD2. The junction had 7 bases not matched to a gene; V was cut back by 4 bases and J by 4 bases. The CDR3 length is 17 residues. The germline V gene encodes CDR1 MGHDK and CDR2 SYGVNS. The CDR3 DNA follows: TGTGCCAGCAGTGGACGACTAGCGGGAGGGAGGGCAGATACGCAGTATTTT. The encoded protein is CASSGRLAGGRADTQYF.

In this sample, this clone turned up once. The chain combines TRBV4-2 with TRBJ2-5, with D tentatively TRBD1 (6 bases). The CDR3 totals 15 residues. Per the germline V gene, CDR1 is LGHNA and CDR2 is YNFKEQ. Trimming stripped 2 bases from V and 5 bases from J, with 15 bases between. Here the CDR3 DNA reads TGTGCCAGCAGCCAACCGACAGGTTATAGTGAGACCCAGTACTTC. Its protein is CASSQPTGYSETQYF.

The chain carries TRBV5-3 and TRBJ2-1; 8 nucleotides line up with TRBD2. TRBV5-3 is classed as an ORF, of uncertain function. The trim removed 1 base at V and 6 bases at J, leaving 18 bases unmatched. CDR3 length: 19 amino acids. Written as DNA, the CDR3 is TGTGCCAGAAGCTTGCCTGGTACTAGCGGTCTAAGGAGAGGCAATGAGCAGTTCTTC. Encoded protein: CARSLPGTSGLRRGNEQFF.

This rearrangement joins TRBV4-3 to TRBJ1-1; tentatively, D is TRBD1 (5 bases). The germline V gene has CDR1 LGHNA and CDR2 YSLEER. The V and J ends lost 4 bases and 4 bases respectively, with 16 bases between them. There are 15 residues in the CDR3. Written as DNA, the CDR3 is TGCGCCAGCAGCCGGTCGGGGCAGGGAGGCACTGAAGCTTTCTTT. Residues: CASSRSGQGGTEAFF.

The chain is built from TRBV5-1 and TRBJ2-2; D is possibly TRBD1 (5 bases). V was cut by 4 bases and J by 4 bases, with 8 bases left in between. The CDR3 loop spans 13 amino acids. In germline, CDR1 is SGHRS, CDR2 YFSETQ. The CDR3 spells CASSNTGTGELFF. In DNA, the CDR3 is TGCGCCAGCAGCAATACAGGCACCGGGGAGCTGTTTTTT. Using reference TRBV5-1 and TRBJ2-2 for the parts outside the CDR3, the full variable domain is KAGVTQTPRYLIKTRGQQVTLSCSPISGHRSVSWYQQTPGQGLQFLFEYFSETQRNKGNFPGRFSGRQFSNSRSEMNVSTLELGDSALYLCASSNTGTGELFFGEGSRLTVL.

V and J are TRBV5-4 and TRBJ1-1, with D perhaps matching TRBD1 (5 bases). From germline, CDR1 is SGHNT and CDR2 YYREEE (reference sequence). With 4 bases removed from V and 11 bases from J, the gap between germline ends came to 18 bases. This CDR3 contains 13 residues. Here the CDR3 reads CASSLQQEAGAFF. The DNA for the CDR3 is TGTGCCAGCAGCCTACAACAGGAGGCAGGGGCTTTCTTT.

CDR3 nucleotides: TGTGCCGGACAGATCAACTCTGGAAACACCATATATTTT. Translation: CAGQINSGNTIYF. The V and J genes are TRBV2 and TRBJ1-3; D possibly corresponds to TRBD1 (6 bases). The germline V and J ends were trimmed by 11 bases and 0 bases, with 11 bases remaining between them. This CDR3 is 13 amino acids long. Germline V gives CDR1 SNHLY, CDR2 FYNNEI.

As concerns this clone: Other DNA sequences in this sample translate to the same CDR3. The chain couples TRBV5-1 to TRBJ2-5; D gene unclear. This CDR3 region has 12 residues. Germline assignment: CDR1 SGHRS and CDR2 YFSETQ. V shed 4 bases and J shed 2 bases, with 6 bases lying between them. As DNA, the CDR3 is TGCGCCAGCAGCGGTGATCAAGAGACCCAGTACTTC. This translates into CASSGDQETQYF.

V and J are TRBV5-1 and TRBJ2-7; TRBD2 is a possible D gene (5 bases). V was shortened by 1 base and J by 5 bases, with 16 bases between the two germline ends. There are 15 residues in the CDR3. Germline assignment: CDR1 SGHRS and CDR2 YFSETQ. The CDR3 reads CASSLRTGAVDEQYF. The CDR3 coding sequence is TGCGCCAGCAGCTTGAGGACCGGAGCGGTCGACGAGCAGTACTTC.